What follows describes a single TCR beta chain. The antigen is unknown. Unique molecular identifiers featured in each of the TCR beta cDNA libraries. TCRdb processed the PCR reads anew with MiXCR; each CDR3 protein has one entry. Of about 680,000 distinct CDR3 sequences in the sample, about 60% are singletons; the top ten hold approximately 11%. This entry comes from a study of post-analysis software for immune sequencing data. The study, taken as a whole, reports: TRBV5-6, TRBV5-1 and TRBV20-1 belonged to a set of five TRBV segments that were more frequent in patients than controls. Controls showed significantly higher normalized Chao1 diversity than did multiple sclerosis patients.

V lost 2 bases to trimming and J lost 0 bases, with 8 bases between them. Germline V gene sequence: CDR1 SGHTA, CDR2 FQGNSA. The CDR3 is 15 residues long. This sequence originates from a girl aged 2 to 9 with multiple sclerosis. J is TRBJ2-1 and V is TRBV7-2; TRBD2 is a possible D gene (5 bases). The source material was blood. The CDR3 region is CASSLSGNSYNEQFF. The CDR3 DNA reads TGTGCCAGCAGCTTAAGCGGTAACTCCTACAATGAGCAGTTCTTC.